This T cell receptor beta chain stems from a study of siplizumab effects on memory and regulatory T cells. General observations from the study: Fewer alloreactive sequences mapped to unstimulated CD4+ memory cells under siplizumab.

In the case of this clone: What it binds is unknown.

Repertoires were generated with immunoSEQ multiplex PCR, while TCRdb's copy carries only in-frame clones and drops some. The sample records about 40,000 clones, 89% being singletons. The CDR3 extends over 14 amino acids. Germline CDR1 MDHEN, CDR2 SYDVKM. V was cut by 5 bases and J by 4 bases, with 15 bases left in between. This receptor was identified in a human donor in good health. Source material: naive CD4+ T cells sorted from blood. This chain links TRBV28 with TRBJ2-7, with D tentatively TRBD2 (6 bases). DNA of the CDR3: TGTGCCAGCAGTCGCGGAGGGGCCGGTTACGAGCAGTACTTC. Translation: CASSRGGAGYEQYF.